The 19 T cell receptor beta chains below all came from one sample that was sequenced in a study of blood T cell repertoires in COVID-19. Method: immunoSEQ multiplex PCR; TCRdb's copy keeps in-frame clones and lacks some. The sample includes some 180,000 clones, roughly three quarters of them seen just once. Sequenced sample: PBMCs or T cells enriched from blood (not recorded which). The receptors stem from a man in his sixties who had been exposed to COVID-19.

J is TRBJ1-4 and V is TRBV4-3, with D possibly TRBD1 on 6 matching bases. Germline-derived CDR1 and CDR2 are LGHNA and YSLEER. Trimming removed 0 bases at V and 6 bases at J, with 11 bases between. CDR3 size: 15 residues. CDR3 in amino acids: CASSQDTGMDEKLFF. CDR3 in DNA: TGCGCCAGCAGCCAAGATACAGGGATGGATGAAAAACTGTTTTTT.

This clone was detected many times. The chain uses TRBV12-3 or TRBV12-4 and TRBJ1-1, with D uncertain. The CDR3 runs 12 residues. Trimming removed 3 bases from V and 4 bases from J, with 6 bases in between. The CDR3 nucleotides are TGTGCCAGCAGTTTCGGGGTCACTGAAGCTTTCTTT. It translates to CASSFGVTEAFF.

The chain uses TRBV27 and TRBJ2-1; 14 bases line up with TRBD2. The germline V gene has CDR1 MNHEY and CDR2 SMNVEV (reference sequence). There are 15 residues in the CDR3. The junction had 7 bases not matched to a gene; V was cut back by 7 bases and J by 8 bases. Written as DNA, the CDR3 is TGTGCCAGCATTCAGACTAGCGGGAGGGCGGATGAGCAGTTCTTC. Translation: CASIQTSGRADEQFF.

This rearrangement joins TRBV3-1 (or the pseudogene TRBV3-2) to TRBJ1-1; TRBD1 matches at 10 bases. This CDR3 has 16 amino acids. Germline assignment: CDR1 LGHDT and CDR2 YNNKEL (reference sequence). The V gene end was trimmed by 5 bases and the J gene end by 3 bases; junction bases not matched to a gene: 9. The CDR3 loop reads CASSLRQGAGYTEAFF. For the CDR3, the DNA is TGTGCCAGCAGCTTGCGACAGGGGGCAGGGTACACTGAAGCTTTCTTT.

The genes are TRBV5-6 and TRBJ1-2, with 10 bases matching TRBD1. Per the germline V gene, CDR1 is SGHDT and CDR2 is YYEEEE. The length of the CDR3 is 15 residues. V lost 2 bases, J lost 4 bases, and 5 bases stayed unmatched. CDR3 amino acids: CASSFPGQGIYGYTF. The CDR3 coding sequence is TGTGCCAGCAGCTTTCCGGGACAGGGGATCTATGGCTACACCTTC.

J is TRBJ2-3 and V is TRBV9; D is uncertain. This CDR3 spans 13 amino acids. The germline V gene has CDR1 SGDLS and CDR2 YYNGEE. The ends were cut back, 4 bases at V and 3 bases at J, with 9 bases in the middle. The DNA for the CDR3 is TGTGCCAGCAGCCCCCCAGGTACAGATACGCAGTATTTT. Encoded protein: CASSPPGTDTQYF.

This clone was seen only once. This chain uses TRBV29-1 with TRBJ1-3, with D possibly TRBD1 on 5 matching bases. V dropped 6 bases and J dropped 4 bases, with 10 bases sitting between them. The germline V gene encodes CDR1 SQVTM and CDR2 ANQGSEA. This CDR3 has 12 residues. The CDR3 DNA is TGCAGCGTCAGGACAAGAGGAAACACCATATATTTT. Protein sequence: CSVRTRGNTIYF.

The chain links TRBV14 to TRBJ2-1; perhaps TRBD1 as D (6 bases). This CDR3 spans 16 amino acids. Looked up from germline, CDR1 is SGHDN and CDR2 is FVKESK. V shed 5 bases and J shed 4 bases, with 18 bases lying between them. The CDR3 here is CASSITTGPRYNEQFF. CDR3 DNA: TGTGCCAGCAGCATTACAACAGGGCCCCGGTACAATGAGCAGTTCTTC. Full variable domain (remainder filled in from reference TRBV14 and TRBJ2-1): EAGVTQFPSHSVIEKGQTVTLRCDPISGHDNLYWYRRVMGKEIKFLLHFVKESKQDESGMPNNRFLAERTGGTYSTLKVQPAELEDSGVYFCASSITTGPRYNEQFFGPGTRLTVL.

This clone has only a few counts. The rearrangement uses TRBV6-5 and TRBJ2-1, with 8 bases lining up with TRBD2. Germline-derived CDR1 and CDR2 are MNHEY and SVGAGI. The J segment lost 5 bases and the V segment lost 5 bases, leaving 8 bases of the junction unmatched. The CDR3 loop spans 15 amino acids. CDR3 nucleotide sequence: TGTGCCAGCAGTCACGGGACTAGGTCCCACAATGAGCAGTTCTTC. Protein product: CASSHGTRSHNEQFF.

The chain joins TRBV9 to TRBJ2-1, with 8 bases that match TRBD2. J gave up 7 bases and V 5 bases, and 11 bases lay outside the gene matches. There are 15 residues in the CDR3. Germline CDR1 reads SGDLS; CDR2 reads YYNGEE. CDR3 protein: CASSAWGTSGNEQFF. The CDR3 DNA is TGTGCCAGCAGTGCATGGGGGACTAGTGGGAATGAGCAGTTCTTC.

The V call is TRBV19, the J call TRBJ1-2; 7 bases fit TRBD1. This CDR3 has 15 residues. The V and J ends lost 1 base and 3 bases, in that order; junction bases with no gene match: 5. Germline CDR1 and CDR2: LNHDA and SQIVND (reference sequence). Written as DNA, the CDR3 is TGTGCCAGTAGTATAGCCTCAACAGGGGACTATGGCTACACCTTC. Translating it yields CASSIASTGDYGYTF.

The DNA of the CDR3 is TGTGCCAGCAGCCGGGACAGGGTGGACGAGCAGTACTTC. This sequence encodes CASSRDRVDEQYF. V usage is TRBV7-3 and J usage is TRBJ2-7; 9 nucleotides agree with TRBD1. V was pared by 5 bases and J by 5 bases, with 4 bases of the junction left unmatched. Germline CDR1 reads SGHTA; CDR2 reads FQGTGA. This CDR3 region has 13 residues. Variable domain in full (rest from reference TRBV7-3 and TRBJ2-7): GAGVSQTPSNKVTEKGKYVELRCDPISGHTALYWYRQSLGQGPEFLIYFQGTGAADDSGLPNDRFFAVRPEGSVSTLKIQRTERGDSAVYLCASSRDRVDEQYFGPGTRLTVT.

The chain joins TRBV19 to TRBJ2-7; 7 nucleotides align to TRBD1. From germline, CDR1 is LNHDA and CDR2 SQIVND (reference sequence). This CDR3 comprises 12 residues. The V segment lost 5 bases and the J segment 2 bases; nucleotides outside the gene matches: 0. CDR3 region: CASSQGAYEQYF. CDR3 sequence (DNA): TGTGCCAGTAGTCAGGGGGCCTACGAGCAGTACTTC.

The rearrangement joins TRBV7-2 to TRBJ2-2, with D unclear. The germline CDR1 and CDR2 sequences are SGHTA and FQGNSA. The V end was cut by 3 bases, the J end by 7 bases, with 18 bases between. CDR3 size: 16 residues. The CDR3 protein is CASSLVLGHGDGELFF. The CDR3 DNA sequence: TGTGCCAGCAGCTTGGTGCTAGGCCACGGCGACGGGGAGCTGTTTTTT.

The chain links TRBV27 to TRBJ2-5, with D tentatively TRBD2 (7 bases). Trimming pared 5 bases from V and 8 bases from J, leaving 18 bases between. Germline CDR1 MNHEY, CDR2 SMNVEV (reference sequence). The CDR3 totals 14 residues. CDR3 DNA: TGTGCCAGCAGTCCCTCCTGGGGGGGCCTCACCCAGTACTTC. Translating gives CASSPSWGGLTQYF.

Turning to this clone: Other DNA sequences within the sample encode an identical CDR3. The chain couples TRBV11-1 to TRBJ2-7; 10 bases line up with TRBD2. J was trimmed by 6 bases and V by 1 base; bases with no gene match: 9. CDR3 size: 16 residues. Germline V lookup: CDR1 SGHAT, CDR2 FQDESV (reference sequence). CDR3 sequence reads: CASSLELAGPRGEQYF. DNA for the CDR3: TGTGCCAGCAGCTTAGAACTAGCGGGACCCCGCGGCGAGCAGTACTTC.

The rearrangement uses TRBV28 and TRBJ1-6, with a possible D match to TRBD1 (5 bases). CDR3 length: 15 residues. The germline gives CDR1 MDHEN, CDR2 SYDVKM. With 4 bases removed from V and 7 bases from J, the gap between germline ends came to 14 bases. In nucleotides, the CDR3 is TGTGCCAGCAGTTCAAAGGACAAAGTAAATTCACCCCTCCACTTT. Protein: CASSSKDKVNSPLHF.

V usage is TRBV5-1 and J usage is TRBJ2-7, with D possibly being TRBD1 (5 bases). From germline, CDR1 is SGHRS and CDR2 YFSETQ. Between the trimmed V and J ends, which lost 4 bases and 3 bases, there was a span of 14 bases. The CDR3 is made up of 14 amino acids. DNA for the CDR3: TGCGCCAGCAGCAAGGACACCCGAAACTACGAGCAGTACTTC. This gives the protein CASSKDTRNYEQYF.

The rearrangement uses TRBV11-2 and TRBJ2-7; 9 nucleotides agree with TRBD1. The germline V gene encodes CDR1 SGHAT and CDR2 FQNNGV. V was pared by 3 bases and J by 3 bases, with 6 bases of the junction left unmatched. The CDR3 loop spans 15 amino acids. CDR3 DNA sequence: TGTGCCAGCAGCTTCCCGGGGACAGGGCACTACGAGCAGTACTTC. This encodes CASSFPGTGHYEQYF.